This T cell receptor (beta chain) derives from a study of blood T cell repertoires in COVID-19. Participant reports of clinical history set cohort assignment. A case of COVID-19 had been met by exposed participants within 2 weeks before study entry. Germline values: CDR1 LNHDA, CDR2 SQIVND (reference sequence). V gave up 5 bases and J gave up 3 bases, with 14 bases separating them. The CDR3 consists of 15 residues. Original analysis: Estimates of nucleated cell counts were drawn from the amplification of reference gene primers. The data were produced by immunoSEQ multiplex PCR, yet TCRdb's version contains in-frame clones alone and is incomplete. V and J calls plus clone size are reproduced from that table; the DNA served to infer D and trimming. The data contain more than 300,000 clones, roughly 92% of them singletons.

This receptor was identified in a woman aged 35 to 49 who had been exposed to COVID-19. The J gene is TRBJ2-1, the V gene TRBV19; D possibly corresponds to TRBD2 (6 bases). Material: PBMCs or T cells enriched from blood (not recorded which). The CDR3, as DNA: TGTGCCAGTAGTCCGGGGGAGTACAGCTACAATGAGCAGTTCTTC. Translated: CASSPGEYSYNEQFF.